The 12 T cell receptor beta chains below were found in one sample sequenced in a study of blood T cell repertoires in COVID-19. Assay used: immunoSEQ multiplex PCR; TCRdb lists only in-frame clones, some missing. Of 200,000 to 250,000 clones in the sample, approximately 80% were seen once. The sample consisted of peripheral blood. Receptor source: a woman in her sixties or seventies who had recovered from COVID-19.

The V call is TRBV7-2, the J call TRBJ1-2; D possibly corresponds to TRBD1 (6 bases). Germline CDR1 SGHTA, CDR2 FQGNSA. The CDR3 has 14 amino acids. The ends were cut back, 1 base at V and 4 bases at J, with 10 bases in the middle. CDR3 sequence: CASSLVRGPYGYTF. The CDR3 DNA follows: TGTGCCAGCAGCTTAGTCAGGGGCCCCTATGGCTACACCTTC.

In nucleotides, the CDR3 is TGTGCCAGCAGCCGCGGGACAGGGGGCGTGGAGACCCAGTACTTC. Its translation: CASSRGTGGVETQYF. The rearrangement uses TRBV5-4 and TRBJ2-5; 12 nucleotides align to TRBD1. From germline, CDR1 is SGHNT and CDR2 YYREEE (reference sequence). The CDR3 length is 15 residues. Trimming cost V 4 bases and J 5 bases; bases outside gene matches: 6.

The rearrangement links TRBV2 to TRBJ2-5, with 9 bases that match TRBD2. This CDR3 contains 13 residues. J was trimmed by 7 bases and V by 6 bases; bases with no gene match: 6. CDR1 SNHLY and CDR2 FYNNEI come from the germline V gene. DNA for the CDR3: TGTGCCAGCAGGTCTAGCGGGGTTGGGACCCAGTACTTC. It encodes CASRSSGVGTQYF.

The rearrangement uses TRBV5-4 and TRBJ2-3, with 13 bases identical to TRBD2. The length of the CDR3 is 16 residues. J was trimmed by 3 bases and V by 3 bases; bases with no gene match: 4. Germline loops: CDR1 SGHNT, CDR2 YYREEE (reference sequence). In nucleotides, the CDR3 is TGTGCCAGCAGCTGGGGACTAGCGGGGATAACAGATACGCAGTATTTT. Amino acid sequence: CASSWGLAGITDTQYF. The full variable domain, with the rest looked up from reference TRBV5-4 and TRBJ2-3, is ETGVTQSPTHLIKTRGQQVTLRCSSQSGHNTVSWYQQALGQGPQFIFQYYREEENGRGNFPPRFSGLQFPNYSSELNVNALELDDSALYLCASSWGLAGITDTQYFGPGTRLTVL.

The rearrangement uses TRBV4-1 and TRBJ2-3, with D perhaps matching TRBD2 (6 bases). The CDR3 runs 14 residues. CDR1 and CDR2 from the germline V gene are MGHRA and YSYEKL. V was clipped by 1 base and J by 2 bases, with 7 bases between them. In nucleotides, the CDR3 is TGCGCCAGCAGCCAAGCGGGGGACACAGATACGCAGTATTTT. Its protein product is CASSQAGDTDTQYF.

The gene calls are TRBV21-1 and TRBJ2-5; TRBD2 reflects the table's D call only, with no check against the DNA. TRBV21-1 is a known pseudogene. The CDR3 has 16 amino acids. In DNA, the CDR3 is TGTGCCAGCAGCAAAGCCCGGGCGGGGATAAAAGAGACCCAGTACTTC. Its translation: CASSKARAGIKETQYF.

The V and J genes are TRBV30 and TRBJ1-2; perhaps TRBD1 as D (5 bases). V was clipped by 2 bases and J by 8 bases, with 18 bases between them. The CDR3 sequence is 14 residues long. Germline-derived CDR1 and CDR2 are GTSNPN and SVGIG (reference sequence). Here the CDR3 DNA reads TGTGCCTGGAGTTCGGGTAGGGGTTGGGTCGGCTACACCTTC. It specifies CAWSSGRGWVGYTF.

This sequence joins TRBV6-1 and TRBJ1-4; D is unclear. V gave up 2 bases and J gave up 4 bases, with 20 bases separating them. CDR3 size: 18 residues. Germline assignment: CDR1 MNHNS and CDR2 SASEGT. The CDR3 spells CASSELVSGRVHNEKLFF. The CDR3 coding sequence is TGTGCCAGCAGTGAATTAGTGTCCGGGAGGGTCCATAATGAAAAACTGTTTTTT.

CDR3 residues: CASSERQGTYNEQFF. The CDR3 DNA reads as TGTGCCAGCAGTGAAAGGCAGGGGACCTACAATGAGCAGTTCTTC. The chain joins TRBV2 to TRBJ2-1; perhaps TRBD1 as D (6 bases). CDR3 length: 15 amino acids. The germline V gene has CDR1 SNHLY and CDR2 FYNNEI. Trimming removed 2 bases at V and 2 bases at J, with 10 bases between.

This clone has more than one count but fewer than ten. V usage is TRBV25-1 and J usage is TRBJ1-1; 8 bases map to TRBD1. This CDR3 is built from 13 residues. Unmatched junction bases numbered 4, after V lost 8 bases and J lost 2 bases. Germline CDR1 is MGHDK and CDR2 is SYGVNS. The CDR3 DNA reads as TGTGCCAGCGTAGGACAGGGAAACACTGAAGCTTTCTTT. Translated: CASVGQGNTEAFF. Full variable domain (rest looked up from reference TRBV25-1 and TRBJ1-1): EADIYQTPRYLVIGTGKKITLECSQTMGHDKMYWYQQDPGMELHLIHYSYGVNSTEKGDLSSESTVSRIRTEHFPLTLESARPSHTSQYLCASVGQGNTEAFFGQGTRLTVV.

The rearrangement joins TRBV7-9 to TRBJ2-7; no clear D gene. This CDR3 is built from 13 residues. The V and J ends lost 0 bases and 8 bases respectively, with 11 bases between them. The germline CDR1 and CDR2 sequences are SEHNR and FQNEAQ (reference sequence). The chain's CDR3 is CASSLASGTKQYF. DNA of the CDR3: TGTGCCAGCAGCTTAGCATCAGGTACCAAGCAGTACTTC.

V and J are TRBV5-6 and TRBJ2-3, with TRBD2 identical over 8 bases. Germline V gives CDR1 SGHDT, CDR2 YYEEEE. The CDR3 spans 14 residues. V was pared by 5 bases and J by 1 base, with 3 bases of the junction left unmatched. CDR3 sequence: CASSDSGGTDTQYF. DNA for the CDR3: TGTGCCAGCAGTGATAGCGGGGGCACAGATACGCAGTATTTT. Looking up the rest from reference TRBV5-6 and TRBJ2-3 gives the full variable domain: DAGVTQSPTHLIKTRGQQVTLRCSPKSGHDTVSWYQQALGQGPQFIFQYYEEEERQRGNFPDRFSGHQFPNYSSELNVNALLLGDSALYLCASSDSGGTDTQYFGPGTRLTVL.